This entry lists 17 T cell receptor beta chains sequenced from one sample in a study of cytomegalovirus exposure and HLA in healthy donors. Primers: 60 Vbeta forward and 13 Jbeta reverse. Generated by immunoSEQ multiplex PCR, the TCRdb table keeps only in-frame clones and is missing some. The sample shows about 85,000 clones, over 70% of them seen only once. Sequenced input: PBMCs. These receptors all come from a man aged 50 or older in good health and CMV-seropositive.

This clone was seen a handful of times. V is TRBV6-5 and J is TRBJ1-1, with D unresolved. This CDR3 has 13 amino acids. Per germline, CDR1 MNHEY and CDR2 SVGAGI. V was trimmed by 2 bases and J by 5 bases, leaving 9 bases between them. The CDR3 here is CASSYTPGTEAFF. The CDR3 DNA sequence: TGTGCCAGCAGTTACACCCCGGGGACTGAAGCTTTCTTT.

This chain links TRBV7-9 with TRBJ2-7; TRBD2 agrees at 13 bases. The CDR3 consists of 15 residues. Germline assignment: CDR1 SEHNR and CDR2 FQNEAQ (reference sequence). V gave up 5 bases and J gave up 5 bases; unmatched junction bases: 6. The chain's CDR3 is CASSRTSGSSHEQYF. The CDR3 nucleotides are TGTGCCAGCAGCAGGACTAGCGGGAGTAGTCACGAGCAGTACTTC.

This clone is categorized as large. V usage is TRBV6-1 and J usage is TRBJ1-1; D unresolved. The CDR3 contains 13 residues. CDR1 is MNHNS and CDR2 is SASEGT in the germline V gene. V was clipped by 6 bases and J by 0 bases, with 8 bases between them. CDR3 sequence: CASRDYMNTEAFF. In DNA form, the CDR3 reads TGTGCCAGCAGAGACTATATGAACACTGAAGCTTTCTTT.

The chain employs TRBV7-9 and TRBJ2-5, with 10 nucleotides matching TRBD1. Germline assignment: CDR1 SEHNR and CDR2 FQNEAQ (reference sequence). This CDR3 region has 14 residues. J lost 4 bases, V lost 4 bases, and 3 bases had no gene match. CDR3 DNA sequence: TGTGCCAGCAGCTCGACAGGGGGCCGAGAGACCCAGTACTTC. It specifies CASSSTGGRETQYF.

The chain joins TRBV5-4 to TRBJ2-3; the match to TRBD2 covers 13 bases. The CDR3 spans 16 residues. Looked up from germline, CDR1 is SGHNT and CDR2 is YYREEE (reference sequence). Germline trimming cut 5 bases from V and 5 bases from J; bases unmatched to any gene: 8. The CDR3 sequence is CASSLGTSGKGDTQYF. The CDR3 nucleotides read TGTGCCAGCAGTCTGGGGACTAGCGGGAAGGGAGATACGCAGTATTTT.

The gene calls are TRBV5-4 and TRBJ2-1; D ambiguous. The length of the CDR3 is 12 residues. V lost 5 bases and J 5 bases, leaving 8 bases between the germline ends. Germline CDR1 SGHNT, CDR2 YYREEE (reference sequence). The chain's CDR3 is CASRSKDNEQFF. The CDR3 coding sequence is TGTGCCAGCAGGAGCAAAGACAATGAGCAGTTCTTC.

This clone was observed a few times. J is TRBJ2-2 and V is TRBV6-5, with D tentatively TRBD2 (6 bases). CDR1 is MNHEY and CDR2 is SVGAGI in the germline V gene. V was pared by 4 bases and J by 3 bases, with 12 bases between. The CDR3 totals 15 residues. CDR3 sequence (DNA): TGTGCCAGCAGTTTGGCTAGCGCGCACACCGGGGAGCTGTTTTTT. Protein sequence: CASSLASAHTGELFF.

The chain combines TRBV10-1 with TRBJ2-1; 10 bases agree with TRBD2. The CDR3 is made up of 14 amino acids. J was trimmed by 0 bases and V by 8 bases; bases with no gene match: 1. Germline-derived CDR1 and CDR2 are WNHNN and SYGVQD (reference sequence). The CDR3 loop reads CASPSGSSYNEQFF. In DNA, the CDR3 is TGCGCCAGCCCTAGCGGGAGCTCCTACAATGAGCAGTTCTTC.

The V call is TRBV5-1, the J call TRBJ1-1; maybe TRBD1 (6 bases). The germline V gene encodes CDR1 SGHRS and CDR2 YFSETQ. V lost 4 bases, J lost 1 base, and 14 bases lay in between. This CDR3 contains 15 residues. The DNA for the CDR3 is TGCGCCAGCAGCCAGGGTGACAGGCCGAACACTGAAGCTTTCTTT. Translation: CASSQGDRPNTEAFF.

CDR3 in DNA: TGTGCCAGCAGAACAGGGGGATATCAGCCCCAGCATTTT. As protein: CASRTGGYQPQHF. V is TRBV28 and J is TRBJ1-5; 8 nucleotides match TRBD1. The CDR3 loop spans 13 amino acids. V shed 6 bases, J shed 5 bases, and the junction held 3 bases outside the gene matches. The germline V gene has CDR1 MDHEN and CDR2 SYDVKM.

Regarding this clone: At one of its ends the junction is not consistent with the germline gene, which may arise from a read error. V usage is TRBV7-9 and J usage is TRBJ1-2; the match to TRBD1 covers 10 bases. Germline CDR1 SEHNR, CDR2 FQNEAQ (reference sequence). The CDR3 sequence is 14 residues long. CDR3 sequence reads: CSSSFLGQGGGYTF. As DNA, the CDR3 is TGTTCCAGCAGCTTCCTAGGACAGGGGGGTGGCTACACCTTC.

The table lists this clone with a few counts. This chain links TRBV5-4 with TRBJ2-7, with TRBD2 matching 13 bases. After removal of 3 bases from V and 1 base from J, the junction contained 7 bases not matched to a gene. The CDR3 is 17 amino acids. The germline CDR1 and CDR2 sequences are SGHNT and YYREEE (reference sequence). The CDR3, as DNA: TGTGCCAGCAGCTCCGGGACTAGCGGGATTATATCCTACGAGCAGTACTTC. This sequence encodes CASSSGTSGIISYEQYF. Drawing the rest from reference TRBV5-4 and TRBJ2-7, the complete variable domain is ETGVTQSPTHLIKTRGQQVTLRCSSQSGHNTVSWYQQALGQGPQFIFQYYREEENGRGNFPPRFSGLQFPNYSSELNVNALELDDSALYLCASSSGTSGIISYEQYFGPGTRLTVT.

V gene TRBV4-1 combines with J gene TRBJ2-7, with 14 nucleotides matching TRBD2. The length of the CDR3 is 18 residues. Germline lookup yields CDR1 MGHRA and CDR2 YSYEKL. V lost 1 base to trimming and J lost 0 bases; unmatched junction nucleotides: 5. CDR3 coding DNA: TGCGCCAGCAGCCAAGCGGGGACTAGCGGGAGTTACTCCTACGAGCAGTACTTC. Its protein is CASSQAGTSGSYSYEQYF.

Details on this clone: An end of the junction does not agree with germline; a read error may underlie this. The chain combines TRBV7-3 with TRBJ2-6, with TRBD1 identical over 7 bases. Germline lookup yields CDR1 SGHTA and CDR2 FQGTGA. The CDR3 covers 19 residues. The CDR3 protein is CASSPTPGIGGSGANGLTF. The CDR3 nucleotides are TGTGCCAGCAGCCCCACGCCCGGGATAGGGGGCTCTGGGGCCAACGGCCTGACTTTC.

The V gene is TRBV5-1, the J gene TRBJ1-2; a possible D gene is TRBD1 (5 bases). V was clipped by 2 bases and J by 7 bases, with 15 bases between them. CDR1 and CDR2 from the germline V gene are SGHRS and YFSETQ. The CDR3 is made up of 14 amino acids. The CDR3 DNA follows: TGCGCCAGCAGCTTTCCTCGCGGGGCCGGTGGCTACACCTTC. This codes for CASSFPRGAGGYTF.

This chain joins TRBV4-2 and TRBJ2-5; unclear D gene. The V and J ends lost 2 bases and 2 bases respectively, with 9 bases between them. Per the germline V gene, CDR1 is LGHNA and CDR2 is YNFKEQ. CDR3 length equals 14 residues. The CDR3 DNA follows: TGTGCCAGCAGCCAACCGGGTTCTCAAGAGACCCAGTACTTC. It translates to CASSQPGSQETQYF.

V is TRBV7-9 and J is TRBJ2-5; tentatively, D is TRBD2 (6 bases). Germline V gene lookup returns CDR1 SEHNR and CDR2 FQNEAQ (reference sequence). The V gene lost 5 bases and the J gene lost 1 base, with 14 bases spanning the gap. This CDR3 has 15 residues. This CDR3 reads CASSPRDWTQETQYF. The CDR3 DNA reads TGTGCCAGCAGCCCCCGGGACTGGACCCAAGAGACCCAGTACTTC.